The 5 T cell receptor beta chains reported below all come from one sample, sequenced in a study of regulatory T cells in long-lasting Graves disease. According to the study, TCR beta libraries were built with iRepertoire HTBI primers and CDR3-region Arm-PCR. TCRdb used MiXCR to reprocess the multiplex PCR reads, holding one entry per CDR3 protein. The profile shows 350,000 to 450,000 distinct CDR3 sequences, 16% of them singletons. Time point: newly diagnosed GD, antithyroid drugs for less than 3 months. RNA extracted from PBMCs served as the sequencing template. These sequences were also reported in another study, on T cells in Graves' hyperthyroidism and ophthalmopathy.

The sample here was peripheral blood mononuclear cells (PBMCs), taken at new diagnosis, from a patient treated with antithyroid drugs. These receptors were obtained from a man aged 40-49 years with Graves disease.

In its sample, this clonotype was seen many times. The chain uses TRBV30 and TRBJ2-3, with TRBD2 identical over 11 bases. Germline loops: CDR1 GTSNPN, CDR2 SVGIG (reference sequence). This CDR3 comprises 15 residues. J was trimmed by 0 bases and V by 6 bases; bases with no gene match: 5. CDR3 residues: CACSLAGGSTDTQYF. Written as DNA, the CDR3 is TGTGCCTGCTCGCTAGCGGGGGGTAGCACAGATACGCAGTATTTT.

This chain joins TRBV5-1 and TRBJ2-1, with TRBD2 matching over 9 bases. The better agreement between TRBJ2-3 and the DNA end casts doubt on the J call. The length of the CDR3 is 16 residues. Germline V CDR1 and CDR2: SGHRS, YFSETQ. This chain's CDR3 is CASSLVPRGGGDTQYF. The CDR3 region has the DNA TGCGCCAGCAGCTTGGTTCCGCGGGGGGGCGGTGATACGCAGTATTTT.

The V and J genes are TRBV7-9 and TRBJ2-5, with TRBD2 matching 8 bases. Trimming at V came to 2 bases and at J to 5 bases, leaving 10 bases not matched to a gene. Germline-derived CDR1 and CDR2 are SEHNR and FQNEAQ (reference sequence). The CDR3 totals 16 residues. For the CDR3, the DNA is TGTGCCAGCAGCTTACGGGGGGGCCGAGCCGGGGAGACCCAGTACTTC. It specifies CASSLRGGRAGETQYF.

The chain links TRBV20-1 to TRBJ1-2; maybe TRBD1 (5 bases). V was clipped by 6 bases and J by 5 bases, with 22 bases between them. The CDR3 has 15 amino acids. Germline CDR1 reads DFQATT; CDR2 reads SNEGSKA (reference sequence). CDR3: CSAWGEWEGIYGYTF. The CDR3 bases are TGCAGTGCCTGGGGGGAGTGGGAGGGGATTTATGGCTACACCTTC.

The CDR3 loop is CASSPRDRGLSYEQYF. CDR3 coding DNA: TGCGCCAGCAGCCCCCGGGACAGGGGTTTGTCCTACGAGCAGTACTTC. The chain recombines TRBV5-1 with TRBJ2-7; 10 positions match TRBD1. V trimming: 4 bases; J trimming: 1 base; junction bases outside the gene matches: 8. Germline V gives CDR1 SGHRS, CDR2 YFSETQ. This CDR3 is 16 amino acids long.